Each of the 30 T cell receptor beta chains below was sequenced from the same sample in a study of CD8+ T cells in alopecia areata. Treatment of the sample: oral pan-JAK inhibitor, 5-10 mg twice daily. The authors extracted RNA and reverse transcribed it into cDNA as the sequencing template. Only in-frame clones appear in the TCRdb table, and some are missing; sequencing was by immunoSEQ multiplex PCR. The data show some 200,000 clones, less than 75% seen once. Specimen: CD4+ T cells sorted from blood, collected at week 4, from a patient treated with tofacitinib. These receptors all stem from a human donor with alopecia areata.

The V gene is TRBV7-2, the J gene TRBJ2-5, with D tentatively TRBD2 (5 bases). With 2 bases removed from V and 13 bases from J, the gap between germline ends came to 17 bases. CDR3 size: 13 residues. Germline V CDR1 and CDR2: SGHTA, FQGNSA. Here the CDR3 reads CASSLRSRGPLYF. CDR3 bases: TGTGCCAGCAGCTTAAGGTCGCGCGGGCCTCTGTACTTC.

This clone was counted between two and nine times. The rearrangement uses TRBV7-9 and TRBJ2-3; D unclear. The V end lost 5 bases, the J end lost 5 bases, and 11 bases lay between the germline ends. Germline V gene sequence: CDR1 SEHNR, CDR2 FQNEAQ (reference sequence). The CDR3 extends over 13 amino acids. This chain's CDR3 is CASSSATVDTQYF. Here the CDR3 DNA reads TGTGCCAGCAGCAGCGCGACTGTAGATACGCAGTATTTT.

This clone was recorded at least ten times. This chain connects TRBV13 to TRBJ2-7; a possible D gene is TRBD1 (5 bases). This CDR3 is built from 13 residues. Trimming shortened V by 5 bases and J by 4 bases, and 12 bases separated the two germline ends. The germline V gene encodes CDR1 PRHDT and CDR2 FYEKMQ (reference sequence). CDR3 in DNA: TGTGCCAGCAGCCACGCCGCAGGGTACGAGCAGTACTTC. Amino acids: CASSHAAGYEQYF. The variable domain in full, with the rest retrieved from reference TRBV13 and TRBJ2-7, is AAGVIQSPRHLIKEKRETATLKCYPIPRHDTVYWYQQGPGQDPQFLISFYEKMQSDKGSIPDRFSAQQFSDYHSELNMSSLELGDSALYFCASSHAAGYEQYFGPGTRLTVT.

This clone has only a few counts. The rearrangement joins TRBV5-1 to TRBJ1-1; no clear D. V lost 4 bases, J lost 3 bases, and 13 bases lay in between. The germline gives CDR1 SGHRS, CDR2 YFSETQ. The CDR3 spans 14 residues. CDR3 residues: CASSRRTPDTEAFF. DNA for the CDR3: TGCGCCAGCAGCAGAAGGACCCCGGACACTGAAGCTTTCTTT.

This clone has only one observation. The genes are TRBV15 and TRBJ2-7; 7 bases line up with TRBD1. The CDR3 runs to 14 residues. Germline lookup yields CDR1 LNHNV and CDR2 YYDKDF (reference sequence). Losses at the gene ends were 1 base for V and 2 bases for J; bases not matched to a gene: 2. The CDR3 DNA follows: TGTGCCACCAGCAGAGTCCAGGGGGCCTACGAGCAGTACTTC. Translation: CATSRVQGAYEQYF.

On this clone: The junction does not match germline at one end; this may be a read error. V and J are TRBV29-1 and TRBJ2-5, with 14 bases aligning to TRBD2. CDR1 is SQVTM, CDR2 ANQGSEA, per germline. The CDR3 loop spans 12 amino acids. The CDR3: CSAGLAGALSDF. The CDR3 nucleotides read TGCAGCGCGGGACTAGCGGGGGCCCTATCAGACTTC. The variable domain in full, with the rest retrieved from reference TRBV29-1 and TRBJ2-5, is SAVISQKPSRDICQRGTSLTIQCQVDSQVTMMFWYRQQPGQSLTLIATANQGSEATYESGFVIDKFPISRPNLTFSTLTVSNMSPEDSSIYLCSAGLAGALSDFGPGTRLLVL.

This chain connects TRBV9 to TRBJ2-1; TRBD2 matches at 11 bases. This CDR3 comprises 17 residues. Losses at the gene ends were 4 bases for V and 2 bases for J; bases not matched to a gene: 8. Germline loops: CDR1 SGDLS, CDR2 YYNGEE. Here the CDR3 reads CASSRRTSGLTYNEQFF. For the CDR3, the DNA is TGTGCCAGCAGCCGGAGGACTAGCGGGCTTACCTACAATGAGCAGTTCTTC.

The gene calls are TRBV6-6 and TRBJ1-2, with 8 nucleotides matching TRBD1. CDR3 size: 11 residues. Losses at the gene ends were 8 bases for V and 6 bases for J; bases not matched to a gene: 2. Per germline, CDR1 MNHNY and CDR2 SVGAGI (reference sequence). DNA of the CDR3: TGTGCCAGCGGGACAGGCGATGGCTACACCTTC. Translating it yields CASGTGDGYTF.

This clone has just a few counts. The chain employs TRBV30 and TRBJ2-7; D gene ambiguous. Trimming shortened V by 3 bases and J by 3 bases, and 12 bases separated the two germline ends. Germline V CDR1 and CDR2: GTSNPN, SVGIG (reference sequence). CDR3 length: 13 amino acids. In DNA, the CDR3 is TGTGCCTGGAGCCCCCAACAGTACTACGAGCAGTACTTC. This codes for CAWSPQQYYEQYF.

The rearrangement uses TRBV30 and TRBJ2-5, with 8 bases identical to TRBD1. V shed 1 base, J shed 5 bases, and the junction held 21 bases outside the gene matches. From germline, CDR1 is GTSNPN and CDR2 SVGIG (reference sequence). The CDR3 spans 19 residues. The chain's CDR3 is CAWSGYGQGKGSPLETQYF. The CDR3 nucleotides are TGTGCCTGGAGTGGATATGGACAGGGTAAAGGGAGCCCCTTGGAGACCCAGTACTTC.

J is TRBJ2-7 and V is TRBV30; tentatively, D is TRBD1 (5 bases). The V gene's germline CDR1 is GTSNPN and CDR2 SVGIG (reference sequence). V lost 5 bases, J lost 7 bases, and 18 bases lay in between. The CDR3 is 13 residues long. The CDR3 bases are TGTGCCTGGTCCGGACAAACTACTATGGAGCAGTACTTC. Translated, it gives CAWSGQTTMEQYF.

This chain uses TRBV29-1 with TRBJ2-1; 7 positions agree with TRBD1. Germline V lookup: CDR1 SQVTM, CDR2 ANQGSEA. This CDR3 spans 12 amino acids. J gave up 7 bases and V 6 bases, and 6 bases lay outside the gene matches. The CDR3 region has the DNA TGCAGCGTGGCAGGGACAGCGAATGAGCAGTTCTTC. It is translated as CSVAGTANEQFF.

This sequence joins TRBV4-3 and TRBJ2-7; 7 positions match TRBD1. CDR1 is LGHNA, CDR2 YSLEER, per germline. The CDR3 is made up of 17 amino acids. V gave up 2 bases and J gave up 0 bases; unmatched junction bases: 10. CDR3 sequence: CASSQPKGDSNSYEQYF. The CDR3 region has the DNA TGCGCCAGCAGCCAACCCAAGGGGGACAGCAACTCCTACGAGCAGTACTTC.

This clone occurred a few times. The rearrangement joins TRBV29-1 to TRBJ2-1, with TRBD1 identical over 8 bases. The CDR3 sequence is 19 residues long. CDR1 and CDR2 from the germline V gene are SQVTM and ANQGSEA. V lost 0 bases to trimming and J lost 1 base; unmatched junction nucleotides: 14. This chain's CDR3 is CSVEEGTGSFWGSYNEQFF. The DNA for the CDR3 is TGCAGCGTTGAAGAAGGGACAGGTTCCTTTTGGGGATCCTACAATGAGCAGTTCTTC.

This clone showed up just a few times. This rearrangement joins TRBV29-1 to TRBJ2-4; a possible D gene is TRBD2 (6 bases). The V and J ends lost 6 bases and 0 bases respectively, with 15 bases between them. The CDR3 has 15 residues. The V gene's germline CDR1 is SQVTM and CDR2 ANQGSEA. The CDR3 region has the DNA TGCAGCGTCCTAGGAGGGAGACTAGCCAAAAACATTCAGTACTTC. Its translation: CSVLGGRLAKNIQYF.

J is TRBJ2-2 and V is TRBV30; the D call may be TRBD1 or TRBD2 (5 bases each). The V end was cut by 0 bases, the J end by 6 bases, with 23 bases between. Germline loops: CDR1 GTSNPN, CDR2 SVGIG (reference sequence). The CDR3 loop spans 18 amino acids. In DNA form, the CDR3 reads TGTGCCTGGAGTGTAAAGGGACCGAGAACATATATATCCGGGGAGCTGTTTTTT. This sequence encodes CAWSVKGPRTYISGELFF.

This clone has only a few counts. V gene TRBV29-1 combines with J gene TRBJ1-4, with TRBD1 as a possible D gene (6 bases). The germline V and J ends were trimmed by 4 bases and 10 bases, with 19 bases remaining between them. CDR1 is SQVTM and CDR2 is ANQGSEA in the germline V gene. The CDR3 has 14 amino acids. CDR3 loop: CSVVPRDTQGKLFF. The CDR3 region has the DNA TGCAGCGTTGTCCCAAGGGATACACAGGGAAAACTGTTTTTT. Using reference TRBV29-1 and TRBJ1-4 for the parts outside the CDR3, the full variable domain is SAVISQKPSRDICQRGTSLTIQCQVDSQVTMMFWYRQQPGQSLTLIATANQGSEATYESGFVIDKFPISRPNLTFSTLTVSNMSPEDSSIYLCSVVPRDTQGKLFFGSGTQLSVL.

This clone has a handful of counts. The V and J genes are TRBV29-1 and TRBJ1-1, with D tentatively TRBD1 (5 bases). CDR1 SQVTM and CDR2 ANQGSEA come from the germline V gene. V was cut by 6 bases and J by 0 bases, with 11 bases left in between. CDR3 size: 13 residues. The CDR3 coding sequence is TGCAGCGTGGAACGGACATTGAACACTGAAGCTTTCTTT. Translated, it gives CSVERTLNTEAFF. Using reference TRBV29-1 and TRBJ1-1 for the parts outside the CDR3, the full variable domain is SAVISQKPSRDICQRGTSLTIQCQVDSQVTMMFWYRQQPGQSLTLIATANQGSEATYESGFVIDKFPISRPNLTFSTLTVSNMSPEDSSIYLCSVERTLNTEAFFGQGTRLTVV.

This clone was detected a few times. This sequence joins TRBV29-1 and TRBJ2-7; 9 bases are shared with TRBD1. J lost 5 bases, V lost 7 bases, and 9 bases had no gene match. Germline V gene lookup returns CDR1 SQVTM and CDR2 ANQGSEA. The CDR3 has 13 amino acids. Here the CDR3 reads CSATGQGIHEQYF. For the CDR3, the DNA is TGCAGCGCTACGGGACAGGGCATCCACGAGCAGTACTTC.

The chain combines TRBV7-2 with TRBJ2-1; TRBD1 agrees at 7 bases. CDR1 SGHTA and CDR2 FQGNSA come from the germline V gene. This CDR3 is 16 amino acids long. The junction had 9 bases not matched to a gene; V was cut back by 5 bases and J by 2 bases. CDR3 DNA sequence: TGTGCCAGCAGCGTACAAGGGACAGTAACCTACAATGAGCAGTTCTTC. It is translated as CASSVQGTVTYNEQFF.

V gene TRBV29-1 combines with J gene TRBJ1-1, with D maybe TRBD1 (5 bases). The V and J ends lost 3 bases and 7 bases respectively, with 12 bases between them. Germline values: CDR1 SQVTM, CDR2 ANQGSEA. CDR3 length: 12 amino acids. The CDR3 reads CSVDPGGGEAFF. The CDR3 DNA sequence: TGCAGCGTTGATCCAGGCGGGGGTGAAGCTTTCTTT.

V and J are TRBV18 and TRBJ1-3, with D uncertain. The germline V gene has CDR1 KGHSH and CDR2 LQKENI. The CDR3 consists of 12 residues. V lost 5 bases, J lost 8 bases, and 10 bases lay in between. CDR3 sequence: CASSSGVDTIYF. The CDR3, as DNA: TGTGCCAGCTCATCTGGTGTTGACACCATATATTTT.

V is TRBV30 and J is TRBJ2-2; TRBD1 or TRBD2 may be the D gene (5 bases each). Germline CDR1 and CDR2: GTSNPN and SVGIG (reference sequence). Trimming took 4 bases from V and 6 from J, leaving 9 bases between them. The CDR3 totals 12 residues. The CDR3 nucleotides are TGTGCCTGGACCCGGGGCCCCGGGGAGCTGTTTTTT. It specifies CAWTRGPGELFF.

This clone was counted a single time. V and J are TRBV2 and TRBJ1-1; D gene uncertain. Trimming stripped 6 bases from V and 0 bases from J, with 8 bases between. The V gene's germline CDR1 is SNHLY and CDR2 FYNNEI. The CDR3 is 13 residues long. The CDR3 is CASSGEMNTEAFF. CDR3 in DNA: TGTGCCAGCAGCGGAGAAATGAACACTGAAGCTTTCTTT.

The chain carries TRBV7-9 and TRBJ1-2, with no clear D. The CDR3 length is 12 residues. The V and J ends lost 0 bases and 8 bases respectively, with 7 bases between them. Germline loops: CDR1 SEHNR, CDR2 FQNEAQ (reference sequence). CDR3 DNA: TGTGCCAGCAGCTTAGCGGCCCTAGGCTACACCTTC. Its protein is CASSLAALGYTF.

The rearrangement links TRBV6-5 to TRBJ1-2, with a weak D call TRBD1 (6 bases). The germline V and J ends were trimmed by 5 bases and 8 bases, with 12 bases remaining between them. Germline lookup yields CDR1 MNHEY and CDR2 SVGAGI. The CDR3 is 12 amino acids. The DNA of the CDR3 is TGTGCCAGCAGTCACATACAGGGCGGCTACACCTTC. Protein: CASSHIQGGYTF.

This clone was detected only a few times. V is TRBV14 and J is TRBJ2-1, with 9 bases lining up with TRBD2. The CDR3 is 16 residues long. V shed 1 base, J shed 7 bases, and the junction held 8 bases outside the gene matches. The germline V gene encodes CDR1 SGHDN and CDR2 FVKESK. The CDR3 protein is CASSQALAGWRNEQFF. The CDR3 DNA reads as TGTGCCAGCAGCCAAGCGCTAGCGGGGTGGAGAAATGAGCAGTTCTTC.

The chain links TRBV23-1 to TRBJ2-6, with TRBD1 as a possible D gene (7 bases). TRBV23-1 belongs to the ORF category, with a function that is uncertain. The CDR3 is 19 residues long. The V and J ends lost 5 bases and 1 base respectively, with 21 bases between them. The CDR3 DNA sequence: TGCGCCAGCAGTTGCAACCCGTCAGGGGGGCTATCTGGGGCCAACGTCCTGACTTTC. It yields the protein CASSCNPSGGLSGANVLTF.

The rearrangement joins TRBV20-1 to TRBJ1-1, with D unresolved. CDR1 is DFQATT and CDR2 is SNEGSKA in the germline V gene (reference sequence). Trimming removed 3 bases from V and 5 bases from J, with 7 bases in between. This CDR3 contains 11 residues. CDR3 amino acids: CSARQVTEAFF. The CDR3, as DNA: TGCAGTGCTAGGCAAGTTACTGAAGCTTTCTTT.

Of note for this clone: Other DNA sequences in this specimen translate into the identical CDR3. CDR3 nucleotides: TGTGCCTGGAGTGTAGCCGGCTATGGCTACACCTTC. Encoded protein: CAWSVAGYGYTF. The chain couples TRBV30 to TRBJ1-2; D is undetermined. The CDR3 totals 12 residues. Per germline, CDR1 GTSNPN and CDR2 SVGIG (reference sequence). The V and J ends lost 0 bases and 4 bases respectively, with 6 bases between them.